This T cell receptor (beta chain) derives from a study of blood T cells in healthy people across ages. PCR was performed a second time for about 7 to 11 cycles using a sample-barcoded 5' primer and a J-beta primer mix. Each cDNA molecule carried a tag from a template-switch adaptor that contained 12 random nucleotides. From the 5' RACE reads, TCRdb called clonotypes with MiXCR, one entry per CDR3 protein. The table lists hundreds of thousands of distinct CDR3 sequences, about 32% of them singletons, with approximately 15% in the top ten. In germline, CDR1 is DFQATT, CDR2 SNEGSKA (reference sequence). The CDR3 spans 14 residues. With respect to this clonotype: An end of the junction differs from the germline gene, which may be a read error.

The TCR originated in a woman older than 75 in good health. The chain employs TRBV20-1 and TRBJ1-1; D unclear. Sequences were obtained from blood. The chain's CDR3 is CSASGSLMNTEVFF. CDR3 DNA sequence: TGCAGTGCTAGCGGCAGCCTGATGAACACTGAAGTTTTCTTT.